This TCR beta chain was identified during a study of breast tumors, draining lymph nodes, adjacent tissues (dated by TCRdb to about 2016). About the full investigation: Breast cancer patients provided tumor, adjacent nontumor tissue and axillary lymph nodes, and the study compared the TCR beta repertoires across these three sources. The study aimed to assess the relationships and possible T-cell exchange between tumor, surrounding tissue and draining lymph node repertoires in human breast cancer. What the research found in general, with its limitations: The conclusion that tumor T cells originate in lymph nodes was framed as consistent with a hypothesis rather than directly demonstrated. Tumor and nontumor tissue repertoires were found to be significantly more similar in luminal-like than in basal-like breast cancer. The data were considered consistent with the idea that most tumor T cells come from the lymph node and then expand in tumor tissue. Tumor T-cell repertoires showed less diversity than lymph node repertoires and more diversity than nontumor tissue repertoires, and tumor T-cell repertoires showed preferential V and J gene usage.

For CDR1 and CDR2, the germline V gene lists SGHNT and YENEEA. At the junction V is shortened by 5 bases and J by 4 bases; bases outside the gene matches: 10. Measured from the cysteine to the phenylalanine, the CDR3 is 15 residues long. The retained sequence is limited to the CDR3, 45 bases, with the frame set at the first base. The axillary draining lymph nodes of breast cancer patients were the source of the lymph node samples. The sequencing machine was an Illumina HiSeq 2000. TCR beta chain libraries were generated through multiplex PCR amplification. The amplified TCR beta chain products were analyzed by high-throughput sequencing. TCRdb applied fastp at Q25 and MiXCR to the public reads, then kept only in-frame beta chains. Every distinct CDR3 protein forms one entry, paired with its most common genes and DNA. The sample includes fewer than 300,000 distinct CDR3 sequences, with 32% observed a single time. More than 1.3% of the sample is taken by the ten largest.

This clonotype has a count of ten or more. Its cognate antigen has yet to be identified. The input lacks base qualities; no much larger clone sits a single base away. The chain joins TRBV11-3 to TRBJ2-7; TRBD1 aligns with 8 central bases. This sequence was found in a female donor with breast cancer. Some clones in this sample may be carry-over from other donors' samples. Sequences were obtained from axillary lymph node tissue. The base sequence is TGTGCCAGCAGCCTCAATGGGCAGGGGGCATACGAGCAGTACTTC. The encoded protein is CASSLNGQGAYEQYF.